The present T cell receptor beta chain was sequenced within a study of T cell responses to AZD1222 COVID-19 vaccine. This clone showed up just once. The CDR3 is 15 residues long. Per the germline V gene, CDR1 is MNHEY and CDR2 is SVGAGI. V dropped 2 bases and J dropped 6; count of bases not matched to a gene: 5. Profiling relied on immunoSEQ multiplex PCR, and the TCRdb table lists in-frame clones only, not all of them. The sample holds nearly 110,000 clones; 90% are singletons and the top ten take roughly 8%. The sequence came from an adult who received the AZD1222 COVID-19 vaccine. This sample comprised peripheral blood, obtained 28 days after the second AZD1222 dose. The chain uses TRBV6-5 and TRBJ2-3; 10 bases agree with TRBD2. In DNA, the CDR3 is TGTGCCAGCAGTTACCAGCGGGGGGGCGGGGATACGCAGTATTTT. The encoded protein is CASSYQRGGGDTQYF.